The entry below describes one T cell receptor beta chain. What it binds is not known. This sample stems from a study of CD8+CD57+ T cells in acquired aplastic anemia. Whole-study context: DNA recovered from sorted CD4+ and CD8+ cells had a mean of approximately 3.2 ug. Study-level findings and limits: Common to patients and controls were around 30 CD8+ CDR3 sequences.

This CDR3 region has 18 residues. Germline loops: CDR1 MDHEN, CDR2 SYDVKM. Trimming removed 6 bases from V and 0 bases from J, with 22 bases in between. Genomic DNA templated the TCR beta VDJ and CDR3 profiling. TCRdb processed the reads anew with MiXCR; each CDR3 protein has one entry. The data hold 250,000 to 350,000 distinct CDR3 sequences, with about 56% observed a single time. The J gene is TRBJ2-3, the V gene TRBV28; D possibly matches TRBD1 or TRBD2 (5 bases each). Sequenced material: sorted CD4+, CD8+, or CD8+CD57+ T cells (not recorded which) from PBMCs. This TCR was sampled from a human donor with severe aplastic anemia or a healthy control (not recorded which). The CDR3 DNA follows: TGTGCCAGCAGACCCCAGAAGGGGTCGGGGTTCAGCACAGATACGCAGTATTTT. This translates into CASRPQKGSGFSTDTQYF.